A single TCR beta chain is shown here with its context. Its antigen is currently unknown. The V gene end was trimmed by 3 bases and the J gene end by 7 bases; junction bases not matched to a gene: 4. There are 13 residues in the CDR3. The germline gives CDR1 MDHEN, CDR2 SYDVKM. The PCR contained 60 Vbeta and 13 Jbeta primers. Only in-frame clones appear in the TCRdb table, and some are missing; sequencing was by immunoSEQ multiplex PCR. The data hold tens of thousands of clones, with 75% to 80% observed a single time. The sample is drawn from a study of cytomegalovirus exposure and HLA in healthy donors. Study observations and caveats: Association of a missense DCLRE1C variant with TCR beta V- and J-gene trimming was reported in a later analysis. Overall, roughly 150 TCR beta chains were annotated as cytomegalovirus-associated.

The sequence was obtained from a young man in good health and CMV-seropositive. Sequencing input: PBMCs. The J gene is TRBJ1-2, the V gene TRBV28; 8 bases are a match to TRBD1. The CDR3 reads CASSFVDRVGYTF. The CDR3 coding sequence is TGTGCCAGCAGTTTCGTGGACAGGGTTGGCTACACCTTC.